This entry lists 30 T cell receptor beta chains sequenced from one sample in a study of cytomegalovirus exposure and HLA in healthy donors (dated by TCRdb to about 2017). The receptor library was made with the immunoSEQ multiplex PCR assay. A mixture of 60 forward primers for TCR Vbeta segments and 13 reverse primers for TCR Jbeta segments was used in the multiplex PCR. TCRdb carries this immuneACCESS record with in-frame sequences only. Its versions omit some clonotypes, under half of them owing to an unresolved V gene in the studies checked, with the rest unexplained. Per the sample table, the count is approximately 130,000 clones. Of the sample, just under 2% is held by the ten largest clones. The source material was PBMCs. Receptors originate from a woman aged 55-70 years in good health and CMV-seronegative.

As concerns this clone: One end of the junction fails to match germline, which may point to a read error. The chain joins TRBV30 to TRBJ2-2; no clear D gene. CDR1 is GTSNPN and CDR2 is SVGIG in the germline V gene (reference sequence). The CDR3 totals 13 residues. The CDR3 spells CAWSSNARLAWSF. The DNA for the CDR3 is TGTGCCTGGAGTTCAAATGCTCGACTGGCTTGGAGTTTT.

This chain connects TRBV5-8 to TRBJ1-4; 7 bases are shared with TRBD1. The CDR3 is 17 residues long. The V gene's germline CDR1 is SGHTS and CDR2 YDEGEE. V trimming: 4 bases; J trimming: 5 bases; junction bases outside the gene matches: 14. CDR3 DNA: TGTGCCAGCAGCCCCGACCCCCCCCGGGACAGAAATGAAAAACTGTTTTTT. This translates into CASSPDPPRDRNEKLFF.

This chain connects TRBV6-6 to TRBJ1-6; 8 bases agree with TRBD1. The CDR3 runs 13 residues. Germline V gene lookup returns CDR1 MNHNY and CDR2 SVGAGI (reference sequence). Unmatched junction bases numbered 4, after V lost 6 bases and J lost 9 bases. CDR3 protein: CASRPGQGSPLHF. The CDR3 DNA sequence: TGTGCCAGCAGGCCAGGACAGGGTTCACCCCTCCACTTT.

This sequence joins TRBV28 and TRBJ2-3; TRBD2 agrees at 13 bases. There are 18 residues in the CDR3. After removal of 6 bases from V and 3 bases from J, the junction contained 12 bases not matched to a gene. Germline V CDR1 and CDR2: MDHEN, SYDVKM. The CDR3 loop reads CASSPIRLAGGRTDTQYF. As DNA, the CDR3 is TGTGCCAGCAGCCCCATCCGACTAGCGGGAGGCCGTACAGATACGCAGTATTTT.

The chain employs TRBV7-6 and TRBJ1-4, with 9 bases lining up with TRBD1. Germline CDR1 and CDR2: SGHVS and FNYEAQ. V trimming: 5 bases; J trimming: 7 bases; junction bases outside the gene matches: 2. The CDR3 covers 13 residues. This CDR3 is CASSQGQGEKLFF. CDR3 nucleotides: TGTGCCAGCAGCCAGGGACAGGGTGAAAAACTGTTTTTT.

The chain links TRBV4-1 to TRBJ2-7, with 8 positions matching TRBD2. The CDR3 runs 19 residues. Per the germline V gene, CDR1 is MGHRA and CDR2 is YSYEKL. The junction had 14 bases not matched to a gene; V was cut back by 0 bases and J by 1 base. CDR3 in DNA: TGCGCCAGCAGCCAAGAGCCAACATTGGGCGGGAGGTTTTCCTACGAGCAGTACTTC. Protein: CASSQEPTLGGRFSYEQYF.

This chain connects TRBV30 to TRBJ2-5; 8 positions match TRBD2. CDR1 and CDR2 (germline): GTSNPN, SVGIG (reference sequence). This CDR3 spans 16 amino acids. The J segment lost 4 bases and the V segment lost 2 bases, leaving 12 bases of the junction unmatched. The CDR3: CAWSYGGRSGAETQYF. CDR3 in DNA: TGTGCCTGGAGTTATGGCGGGAGGTCAGGGGCAGAGACCCAGTACTTC.

The rearrangement joins TRBV10-3 to TRBJ1-1; 11 bases are a match to TRBD1. This CDR3 has 15 amino acids. Germline V gene data show CDR1 as ENHRY and CDR2 as SYGVKD. The J segment lost 4 bases and the V segment lost 4 bases, leaving 5 bases of the junction unmatched. CDR3 residues: CAISGRGTGGTEAFF. CDR3 nucleotides: TGTGCCATCAGTGGTCGGGGGACAGGGGGCACTGAAGCTTTCTTT.

The chain carries TRBV10-3 and TRBJ2-1, with D possibly matching TRBD1 (6 bases). CDR3 size: 13 residues. The germline gives CDR1 ENHRY, CDR2 SYGVKD. V lost 6 bases and J 16 bases, leaving 22 bases between the germline ends. The CDR3 sequence: CAISPEWGPYKFF. The CDR3 region has the DNA TGTGCCATCAGCCCCGAGTGGGGGCCTTACAAATTCTTC.

CDR3 DNA sequence: TGTGCCAGTCAGGGGACAGGTCATCAGCCCCAGCATTTT. Protein sequence: CASQGTGHQPQHF. J is TRBJ1-5 and V is TRBV25-1; TRBD1 agrees at 8 bases. The CDR3 is made up of 13 amino acids. Germline CDR1 MGHDK, CDR2 SYGVNS. After removal of 9 bases from V and 5 bases from J, the junction contained 6 bases not matched to a gene.

The chain joins TRBV5-5 to TRBJ2-2; no clear D. Germline V gene sequence: CDR1 SGHKS, CDR2 YYEKEE (reference sequence). Deletions cut 7 bases from V and 4 bases from J, with 11 bases between. This CDR3 comprises 13 residues. In DNA form, the CDR3 reads TGTGCCAGCCTCCCTGTCGGCACCGGGGAGCTGTTTTTT. Amino acid sequence: CASLPVGTGELFF.

V is TRBV4-1 and J is TRBJ2-3, with D possibly being TRBD2 (5 bases). Trimming pared 0 bases from V and 5 bases from J, leaving 18 bases between. The CDR3 loop spans 17 amino acids. In germline, CDR1 is MGHRA, CDR2 YSYEKL. The CDR3 sequence: CASSQDWELKGIDTQYF. Here the CDR3 DNA reads TGCGCCAGCAGCCAAGATTGGGAGTTAAAGGGAATAGATACGCAGTATTTT.

The V and J genes are TRBV19 and TRBJ2-1, with TRBD1 matching 9 bases. This CDR3 spans 16 amino acids. Germline assignment: CDR1 LNHDA and CDR2 SQIVND (reference sequence). V shed 5 bases, J shed 1 base, and the junction held 6 bases outside the gene matches. DNA for the CDR3: TGTGCCAGTAGTCCGCCGGGACAGGGTTCCTACAATGAGCAGTTCTTC. Amino acids: CASSPPGQGSYNEQFF.

The chain couples TRBV2 to TRBJ2-3; D uncertain. This CDR3 region has 14 residues. Trimming took 0 bases from V and 8 from J, leaving 12 bases between them. Germline V CDR1 and CDR2: SNHLY, FYNNEI. The CDR3 sequence: CASSEADPRSTQYF. In nucleotides, the CDR3 is TGTGCCAGCAGTGAAGCAGATCCGCGGTCTACGCAGTATTTT.

This chain joins TRBV2 and TRBJ1-2, with 10 bases lining up with TRBD1. The CDR3 contains 15 residues. The germline V gene encodes CDR1 SNHLY and CDR2 FYNNEI. V was pared by 4 bases and J by 6 bases, with 8 bases of the junction left unmatched. CDR3 region: CASSVDRGQWDGYTF. CDR3 bases: TGTGCCAGCAGTGTCGACAGGGGGCAATGGGATGGCTACACCTTC.

The chain couples TRBV28 to TRBJ1-2; a weak D match, TRBD1 (5 bases). CDR3 size: 16 residues. CDR1 is MDHEN, CDR2 SYDVKM, per germline. V dropped 4 bases and J dropped 4 bases, with 19 bases sitting between them. CDR3 residues: CASSSRKGRTLYGYTF. CDR3 nucleotides: TGTGCCAGCAGTTCTCGGAAGGGGCGCACCCTCTATGGCTACACCTTC.

The chain is built from TRBV5-1 and TRBJ1-4; a possible D gene is TRBD1 (6 bases). The CDR3 has 15 amino acids. With 4 bases removed from V and 1 base from J, the gap between germline ends came to 11 bases. Germline lookup yields CDR1 SGHRS and CDR2 YFSETQ. The CDR3: CASSLTGLTNEKLFF. In DNA form, the CDR3 reads TGCGCCAGCAGCCTGACAGGTCTAACTAATGAAAAACTGTTTTTT.

The chain uses TRBV7-3 and TRBJ2-1; D unclear. V was clipped by 5 bases and J by 4 bases, with 9 bases between them. Germline CDR1 and CDR2: SGHTA and FQGTGA. CDR3 length: 13 residues. CDR3 in amino acids: CASSEQEYNEQFF. The CDR3 nucleotides are TGTGCCAGCAGCGAACAAGAATACAATGAGCAGTTCTTC.

The chain combines TRBV28 with TRBJ2-1, with a possible D match to TRBD1 (5 bases). V lost 6 bases and J lost 4, with 10 bases in between. CDR3 length: 13 amino acids. CDR1 is MDHEN, CDR2 SYDVKM, per germline. The CDR3 DNA reads as TGTGCCAGCAGAGGGGCCGGGTACAATGAGCAGTTCTTC. Protein sequence: CASRGAGYNEQFF.

V is TRBV27 and J is TRBJ1-6; possible D gene TRBD1, 5 bases. There are 16 residues in the CDR3. V was trimmed by 3 bases and J by 6 bases, leaving 15 bases between them. Germline loops: CDR1 MNHEY, CDR2 SMNVEV (reference sequence). The CDR3 nucleotides read TGTGCCAGCAGTTTCCTTAGTGTCCAGGGTAATTCACCCCTCCACTTT. Translation: CASSFLSVQGNSPLHF.

The V gene is TRBV10-2, the J gene TRBJ1-6, with 11 nucleotides matching TRBD1. V gave up 4 bases and J gave up 7 bases; unmatched junction bases: 6. The CDR3 loop spans 16 amino acids. The germline CDR1 and CDR2 sequences are WSHSY and SAAADI. CDR3 sequence (DNA): TGCGCCAGCAGTGTGGACAGGGGGCAAAAGAATTCACCCCTCCACTTT. Its translation is CASSVDRGQKNSPLHF.

V usage is TRBV20-1 and J usage is TRBJ1-2; a weak D match, TRBD1 (5 bases). There are 10 residues in the CDR3. V gave up 6 bases and J gave up 7 bases, with 9 bases separating them. The germline gives CDR1 DFQATT, CDR2 SNEGSKA (reference sequence). CDR3 in amino acids: CSAGGGGYTF. DNA for the CDR3: TGCAGTGCGGGGGGAGGTGGCTACACCTTC.

V usage is TRBV15 and J usage is TRBJ2-2; D ambiguous. V lost 0 bases and J 1 base, leaving 9 bases between the germline ends. The CDR3 has 16 amino acids. Germline-derived CDR1 and CDR2 are LNHNV and YYDKDF (reference sequence). The CDR3 sequence: CATSRERRRNTGELFF. The CDR3, as DNA: TGTGCCACCAGCAGAGAACGGCGGAGGAACACCGGGGAGCTGTTTTTT.

Points on this clone: This same CDR3 is encoded by further DNA sequences in the sample. The chain couples TRBV11-2 to TRBJ2-7, with D perhaps TRBD2 (6 bases). Germline values: CDR1 SGHAT, CDR2 FQNNGV. Trimming left V 5 bases short and J 3 bases short, with 11 bases between. This CDR3 comprises 13 residues. Written as DNA, the CDR3 is TGTGCCAGCAGCCTCGGGGGTAGCTACGAGCAGTACTTC. Translated: CASSLGGSYEQYF.

The rearrangement uses TRBV5-1 and TRBJ1-1; D gene ambiguous. Germline V lookup: CDR1 SGHRS, CDR2 YFSETQ. This CDR3 comprises 14 residues. Trimming shortened V by 5 bases and J by 0 bases, and 11 bases separated the two germline ends. The CDR3 here is CASRRSEVNTEAFF. In DNA form, the CDR3 reads TGCGCCAGCAGGAGATCCGAGGTGAACACTGAAGCTTTCTTT.

J is TRBJ2-3 and V is TRBV5-1; D remains ambiguous. The germline V gene encodes CDR1 SGHRS and CDR2 YFSETQ. V shed 1 base and J shed 3 bases, with 9 bases lying between them. This CDR3 comprises 14 residues. The CDR3 here is CASSLTSRTDTQYF. CDR3 coding DNA: TGCGCCAGCAGCTTGACCTCACGGACAGATACGCAGTATTTT.

This chain joins TRBV10-3 and TRBJ2-7; 9 nucleotides align to TRBD2. The V gene end was trimmed by 4 bases and the J gene end by 3 bases; junction bases not matched to a gene: 1. Germline values: CDR1 ENHRY, CDR2 SYGVKD. CDR3 size: 13 residues. CDR3 sequence: CAISGLAVYEQYF. Here the CDR3 DNA reads TGTGCCATCAGTGGACTAGCGGTCTACGAGCAGTACTTC.

The chain is built from TRBV25-1 and TRBJ1-5; the D is unclear. This CDR3 is 15 amino acids long. CDR1 and CDR2 from the germline V gene are MGHDK and SYGVNS. V gave up 1 base and J gave up 4 bases, with 11 bases separating them. The DNA of the CDR3 is TGTGCCAGCAGTGAATCCGGGTCGCATAATCAGCCCCAGCATTTT. Translating gives CASSESGSHNQPQHF. Variable domain in full (rest from reference TRBV25-1 and TRBJ1-5): EADIYQTPRYLVIGTGKKITLECSQTMGHDKMYWYQQDPGMELHLIHYSYGVNSTEKGDLSSESTVSRIRTEHFPLTLESARPSHTSQYLCASSESGSHNQPQHFGDGTRLSIL.

The J gene is TRBJ1-2, the V gene TRBV18; 8 positions agree with TRBD1. The CDR3 is 14 amino acids. Unmatched junction bases numbered 1, after V lost 3 bases and J lost 1 base. The germline V gene encodes CDR1 KGHSH and CDR2 LQKENI. The CDR3 nucleotides read TGTGCCAGCTCACCGGACAGGGATAACTATGGCTACACCTTC. Translated: CASSPDRDNYGYTF.

The chain employs TRBV7-3 and TRBJ2-3; possibly TRBD1 for D (5 bases). The V gene lost 2 bases and the J gene lost 3 bases, with 12 bases spanning the gap. CDR1 SGHTA and CDR2 FQGTGA come from the germline V gene. The CDR3 spans 15 residues. CDR3 sequence: CASSLDPGKTDTQYF. CDR3 coding DNA: TGTGCCAGCAGCTTAGACCCAGGGAAAACAGATACGCAGTATTTT.